The 21 T cell receptor beta chains below all came from one sample that was sequenced in a study of shared clonotypes between healthy human individuals. Generated by immunoSEQ multiplex PCR, the TCRdb table keeps only in-frame clones and is missing some. The sample carries 2,100,000 or so clones, almost 96% recorded once. Sequencing was carried out using naive CD4+ T cells sorted from blood. This sample's subset: CD45RA+ positively selected. Receptor source: a man between 18 and 29 years old in good health.

The chain has TRBV6-5 and TRBJ2-3; D is unclear. This CDR3 has 14 residues. Trimming cost V 2 bases and J 0 bases, with 6 bases left between them. Germline-derived CDR1 and CDR2 are MNHEY and SVGAGI. The CDR3 DNA reads as TGTGCCAGCAGTTACGTCTCAAGCACAGATACGCAGTATTTT. Translated, it gives CASSYVSSTDTQYF.

The chain combines TRBV27 with TRBJ2-7; 9 bases agree with TRBD1. This CDR3 is built from 14 residues. Germline loops: CDR1 MNHEY, CDR2 SMNVEV (reference sequence). Trimming at V came to 8 bases and at J to 1 base, leaving 6 bases not matched to a gene. In DNA, the CDR3 is TGTGCCAGCGGCCGGGACAGGGCTTCCTACGAGCAGTACTTC. Its translation: CASGRDRASYEQYF.

The rearrangement links TRBV5-4 to TRBJ2-7; 12 bases are shared with TRBD2. Losses at the gene ends were 4 bases for V and 0 bases for J; bases not matched to a gene: 5. Germline V gene sequence: CDR1 SGHNT, CDR2 YYREEE (reference sequence). The CDR3 runs to 16 residues. CDR3 sequence (DNA): TGTGCCAGCAGCGTAGGACTAGCGGGGCCCTCCTACGAGCAGTACTTC. It codes for CASSVGLAGPSYEQYF.

The chain joins TRBV19 to TRBJ2-7; TRBD2 aligns across 11 bases. Trimming removed 5 bases from V and 7 bases from J; junction bases left unmatched: 10. The germline CDR1 and CDR2 sequences are LNHDA and SQIVND (reference sequence). The CDR3 totals 15 residues. The DNA for the CDR3 is TGTGCCAGTAGTTCAGGACTAGCGGGCGCAGGGGAGCAGTACTTC. It specifies CASSSGLAGAGEQYF. The full variable domain, completed using reference TRBV19 and TRBJ2-7, is DGGITQSPKYLFRKEGQNVTLSCEQNLNHDAMYWYRQDPGQGLRLIYYSQIVNDFQKGDIAEGYSVSREKKESFPLTVTSAQKNPTAFYLCASSSGLAGAGEQYFGPGTRLTVT.

The chain recombines TRBV7-6 with TRBJ2-1; D not certain. The V end was cut by 2 bases, the J end by 9 bases, with 11 bases between. This CDR3 contains 13 residues. Germline assignment: CDR1 SGHVS and CDR2 FNYEAQ. The CDR3 protein is CASSLLDPAEQFF. CDR3 bases: TGTGCCAGCAGCTTACTAGATCCGGCTGAGCAGTTCTTC.

The table lists this clone with a count of one. The gene calls are TRBV6-5 and TRBJ2-5, with a weak D call TRBD2 (5 bases). This CDR3 is 15 amino acids long. The germline CDR1 and CDR2 sequences are MNHEY and SVGAGI. V was shortened by 6 bases and J by 6 bases, with 20 bases between the two germline ends. CDR3 amino acids: CASRQRDIVRKTQYF. The CDR3, as DNA: TGTGCCAGCAGACAACGGGATATAGTAAGGAAGACCCAGTACTTC.

V is TRBV2 and J is TRBJ2-1; D is unclear. Germline assignment: CDR1 SNHLY and CDR2 FYNNEI. The CDR3 totals 14 residues. V lost 6 bases and J lost 5, with 14 bases in between. CDR3 loop: CASSATGLNNEQFF. In DNA, the CDR3 is TGTGCCAGCAGCGCAACCGGGCTCAACAATGAGCAGTTCTTC.

The chain employs TRBV10-3 and TRBJ2-5; the match to TRBD2 covers 12 bases. The J segment lost 5 bases and the V segment lost 3 bases, leaving 4 bases of the junction unmatched. This CDR3 is 15 amino acids long. Germline V CDR1 and CDR2: ENHRY, SYGVKD. The CDR3 nucleotides read TGTGCCATCAGTGACGGACTAGCGGGGAAGGAGACCCAGTACTTC. Translated: CAISDGLAGKETQYF.

This chain joins TRBV6-5 and TRBJ2-1, with 8 bases lining up with TRBD2. The ends lost 7 bases at V and 5 bases at J; junction bases unmatched: 10. The CDR3 is 15 amino acids. CDR1 is MNHEY and CDR2 is SVGAGI in the germline V gene. CDR3 region: CASTRRAGVNNEQFF. The CDR3 DNA is TGTGCCAGCACCCGACGAGCGGGAGTTAACAATGAGCAGTTCTTC.

The table lists this clone with a count of one. The chain recombines TRBV5-4 with TRBJ2-2; TRBD2 matches at 11 bases. The CDR3 length is 15 residues. The germline V gene encodes CDR1 SGHNT and CDR2 YYREEE (reference sequence). V dropped 3 bases and J dropped 4; count of bases not matched to a gene: 2. The CDR3 nucleotides are TGTGCCAGCAGCTCTAGCGGGAGGCGCACCGGGGAGCTGTTTTTT. Its protein product is CASSSSGRRTGELFF.

The chain couples TRBV2 to TRBJ1-6; unclear D gene. The V gene lost 2 bases and the J gene lost 10 bases, with 9 bases spanning the gap. The CDR3 length is 13 residues. Germline loops: CDR1 SNHLY, CDR2 FYNNEI. This CDR3 reads CASSESIGSPLHF. For the CDR3, the DNA is TGTGCCAGCAGTGAATCCATAGGGTCACCCCTCCACTTT.

The rearrangement uses TRBV6-6 and TRBJ2-7, with 7 bases matching TRBD1. J lost 4 bases, V lost 4 bases, and 4 bases had no gene match. Looked up from germline, CDR1 is MNHNY and CDR2 is SVGAGI (reference sequence). The CDR3 has 13 amino acids. CDR3 sequence reads: CASSLGQWYEQYF. For the CDR3, the DNA is TGTGCCAGCAGTTTGGGACAGTGGTACGAGCAGTACTTC.

The V and J genes are TRBV19 and TRBJ1-6; 7 bases are shared with TRBD1. The germline V gene encodes CDR1 LNHDA and CDR2 SQIVND (reference sequence). After removal of 3 bases from V and 9 bases from J, the junction contained 5 bases not matched to a gene. CDR3 length: 14 residues. The CDR3 protein is CASSMVQGGSPLHF. The CDR3 DNA is TGTGCCAGTAGTATGGTTCAGGGGGGTTCACCCCTCCACTTT.

The genes are TRBV2 and TRBJ2-7; 9 bases are a match to TRBD2. The junction had 5 bases not matched to a gene; V was cut back by 7 bases and J by 4 bases. This CDR3 comprises 13 residues. Germline-derived CDR1 and CDR2 are SNHLY and FYNNEI. CDR3 nucleotide sequence: TGTGCCAGCAAGGGACTAGCCTTATACGAGCAGTACTTC. Amino acid sequence: CASKGLALYEQYF.

The V call is TRBV6-1, the J call TRBJ1-6; D is undetermined. V lost 0 bases, J lost 7 bases, and 4 bases lay in between. CDR3 length: 13 amino acids. Germline V CDR1 and CDR2: MNHNS, SASEGT. The CDR3, as DNA: TGTGCCAGCAGTGAAGCAGAGAATTCACCCCTCCACTTT. It translates to CASSEAENSPLHF.

The chain is built from TRBV19 and TRBJ1-1; D possibly corresponds to TRBD1 (6 bases). The germline CDR1 and CDR2 sequences are LNHDA and SQIVND (reference sequence). The CDR3 extends over 15 amino acids. V lost 6 bases and J 6 bases, leaving 20 bases between the germline ends. The DNA for the CDR3 is TGTGCCAGTAGGAACCTCCTACAGGGTAACTCTGAAGCTTTCTTT. It yields the protein CASRNLLQGNSEAFF.

As DNA, the CDR3 is TGTGCCAGCAGCCAAGGACTAGCGGGGGAGGAGACCCAGTACTTC. This encodes CASSQGLAGEETQYF. The chain links TRBV4-2 to TRBJ2-5, with 12 bases lining up with TRBD2. With V trimmed by 1 base and J by 5 bases, 2 bases remained unmatched. This CDR3 is 15 amino acids long. Germline CDR1 reads LGHNA; CDR2 reads YNFKEQ.

This chain links TRBV27 with TRBJ1-2; TRBD1 might be the D (5 bases). There are 14 residues in the CDR3. Trimming pared 6 bases from V and 3 bases from J, leaving 14 bases between. Per the germline V gene, CDR1 is MNHEY and CDR2 is SMNVEV (reference sequence). The CDR3 DNA reads as TGTGCCAGCAGACGGCAGGGCCCTGACTATGGCTACACCTTC. This sequence encodes CASRRQGPDYGYTF.

This chain joins TRBV9 and TRBJ1-4, with D unresolved. CDR3 length: 15 residues. Germline V CDR1 and CDR2: SGDLS, YYNGEE. Trimming cost V 0 bases and J 5 bases, with 11 bases left between them. The CDR3, as DNA: TGTGCCAGCAGCGTAGGTCCCAGGCCGAATGAAAAACTGTTTTTT. This gives the protein CASSVGPRPNEKLFF. Together with reference TRBV9 and TRBJ1-4, the CDR3 gives the full variable domain: DSGVTQTPKHLITATGQRVTLRCSPRSGDLSVYWYQQSLDQGLQFLIQYYNGEERAKGNILERFSAQQFPDLHSELNLSSLELGDSALYFCASSVGPRPNEKLFFGSGTQLSVL.

The gene calls are TRBV18 and TRBJ1-4; TRBD1 might be the D (5 bases). Per the germline V gene, CDR1 is KGHSH and CDR2 is LQKENI. This CDR3 comprises 16 residues. Trimming removed 2 bases from V and 0 bases from J, with 10 bases in between. The CDR3 DNA reads as TGTGCCAGCTCACCAAGACAGCCTGCAACTAATGAAAAACTGTTTTTT. It is translated as CASSPRQPATNEKLFF.

The gene calls are TRBV6-5 and TRBJ2-7; D is perhaps TRBD1 (5 bases). The CDR3 runs 15 residues. Trimming cost V 0 bases and J 4 bases, with 13 bases left between them. The V gene's germline CDR1 is MNHEY and CDR2 SVGAGI. The CDR3 DNA reads TGTGCCAGCAGTTACTCGAAAGGGGCCGGGTACGAGCAGTACTTC. This encodes CASSYSKGAGYEQYF.